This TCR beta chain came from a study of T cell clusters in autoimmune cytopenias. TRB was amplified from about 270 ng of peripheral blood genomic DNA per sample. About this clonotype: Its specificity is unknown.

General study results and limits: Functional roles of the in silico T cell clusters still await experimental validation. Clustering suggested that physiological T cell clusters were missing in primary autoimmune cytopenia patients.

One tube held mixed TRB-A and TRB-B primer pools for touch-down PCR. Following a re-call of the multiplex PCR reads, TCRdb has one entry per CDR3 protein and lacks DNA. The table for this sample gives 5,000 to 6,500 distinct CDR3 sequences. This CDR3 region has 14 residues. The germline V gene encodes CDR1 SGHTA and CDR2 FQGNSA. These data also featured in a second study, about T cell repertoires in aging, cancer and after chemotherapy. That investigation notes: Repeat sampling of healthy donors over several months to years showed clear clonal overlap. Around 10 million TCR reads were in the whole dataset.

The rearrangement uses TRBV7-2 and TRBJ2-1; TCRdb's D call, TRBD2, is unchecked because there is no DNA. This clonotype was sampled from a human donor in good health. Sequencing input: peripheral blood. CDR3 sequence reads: CASSLGLATNLIFF.